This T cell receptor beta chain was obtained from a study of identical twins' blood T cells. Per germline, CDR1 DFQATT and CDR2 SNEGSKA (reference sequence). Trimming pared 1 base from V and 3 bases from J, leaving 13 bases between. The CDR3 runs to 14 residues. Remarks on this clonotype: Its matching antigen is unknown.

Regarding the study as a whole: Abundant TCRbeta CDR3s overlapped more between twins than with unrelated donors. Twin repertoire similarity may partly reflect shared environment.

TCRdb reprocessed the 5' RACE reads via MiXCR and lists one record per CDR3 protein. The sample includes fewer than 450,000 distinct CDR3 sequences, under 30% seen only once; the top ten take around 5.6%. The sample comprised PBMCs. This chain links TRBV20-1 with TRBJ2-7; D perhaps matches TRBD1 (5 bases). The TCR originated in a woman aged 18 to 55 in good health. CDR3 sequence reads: CSARVGQQLYEQYF. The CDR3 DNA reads TGCAGTGCTAGAGTGGGGCAGCAACTCTACGAGCAGTACTTC.